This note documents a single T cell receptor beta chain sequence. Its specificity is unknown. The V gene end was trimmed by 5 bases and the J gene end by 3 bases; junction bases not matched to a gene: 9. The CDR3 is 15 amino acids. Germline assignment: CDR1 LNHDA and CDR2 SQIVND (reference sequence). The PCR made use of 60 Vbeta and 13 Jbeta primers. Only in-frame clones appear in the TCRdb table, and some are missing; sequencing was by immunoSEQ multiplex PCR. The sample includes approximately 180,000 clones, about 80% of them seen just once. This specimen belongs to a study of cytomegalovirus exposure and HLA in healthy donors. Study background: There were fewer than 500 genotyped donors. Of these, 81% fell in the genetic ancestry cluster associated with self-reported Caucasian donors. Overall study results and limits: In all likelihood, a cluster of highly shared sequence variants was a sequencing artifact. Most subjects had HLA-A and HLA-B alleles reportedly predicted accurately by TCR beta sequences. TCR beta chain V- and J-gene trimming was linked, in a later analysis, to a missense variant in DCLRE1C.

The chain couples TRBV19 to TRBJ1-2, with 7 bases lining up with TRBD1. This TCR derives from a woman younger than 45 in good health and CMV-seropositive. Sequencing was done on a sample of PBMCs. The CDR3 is CASSPARDSHYGYTF. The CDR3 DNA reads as TGTGCCAGTAGTCCGGCCCGGGACAGCCACTATGGCTACACCTTC. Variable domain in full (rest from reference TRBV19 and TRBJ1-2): DGGITQSPKYLFRKEGQNVTLSCEQNLNHDAMYWYRQDPGQGLRLIYYSQIVNDFQKGDIAEGYSVSREKKESFPLTVTSAQKNPTAFYLCASSPARDSHYGYTFGSGTRLTVV.